What follows are 28 T cell receptor beta chains derived from one specimen sequenced in a study of neoadjuvant nivolumab and ipilimumab in lung cancer. Using immunoSEQ multiplex PCR, the repertoire was profiled, and TCRdb retains in-frame clones only, with some absent. The sample has 30,000 to 35,000 clones, just over 90% seen once. The sample here was peripheral blood, taken after neoadjuvant nivolumab, alone or with ipilimumab, at or shortly before surgery. The source of these receptors is an adult with non-small cell lung cancer.

This chain's CDR3 is CASSLSGRYNEQFF. CDR3 in DNA: TGTGCCAGCAGCTTATCGGGCAGATACAATGAGCAGTTCTTC. The V gene is TRBV7-7, the J gene TRBJ2-1; D is uncertain. The CDR3 has 14 residues. Trimming pared 2 bases from V and 4 bases from J, leaving 9 bases between. Germline CDR1 SSHAT, CDR2 FNYEAQ (reference sequence). Combining the CDR3 with reference TRBV7-7 and TRBJ2-1 gives the whole variable domain GAGVSQSPRYKVTKRGQDVTLRCDPISSHATLYWYQQALGQGPEFLTYFNYEAQPDKSGLPSDRFSAERPEGSISTLTIQRTEQRDSAMYRCASSLSGRYNEQFFGPGTRLTVL.

This clone is a singleton in its sample. The junction differs from germline at one of its ends, possibly a read error. This rearrangement joins TRBV6-1 to TRBJ1-1; TRBD1 matches at 7 bases. Per the germline V gene, CDR1 is MNHNS and CDR2 is SASEGT. The CDR3 is 11 residues long. The CDR3 region is CASSGTVILDF. Written as DNA, the CDR3 is TGTGCCAGCAGCGGGACAGTCATTTTGGACTTT.

The V call is TRBV29-1, the J call TRBJ2-5, with a possible D match to TRBD1 (6 bases). Looked up from germline, CDR1 is SQVTM and CDR2 is ANQGSEA. This CDR3 contains 16 residues. V was shortened by 0 bases and J by 5 bases, with 19 bases between the two germline ends. The DNA for the CDR3 is TGCAGCGTTGAAGAGGCCGGGACAACCTGGATGGAGACCCAGTACTTC. It yields the protein CSVEEAGTTWMETQYF.

Only one count was recorded for this clone. The chain uses TRBV29-1 and TRBJ1-2; weak D call: TRBD1 (5 bases). V was pared by 6 bases and J by 3 bases, with 11 bases between. The V gene's germline CDR1 is SQVTM and CDR2 ANQGSEA. The CDR3 spans 12 residues. Here the CDR3 reads CSVAGGDYGYTF. The CDR3 region has the DNA TGCAGCGTGGCGGGGGGGGACTATGGCTACACCTTC.

The V gene is TRBV5-1, the J gene TRBJ2-2; D perhaps matches TRBD1 (5 bases). The CDR3 runs to 15 residues. V gave up 1 base and J gave up 4 bases, with 11 bases separating them. CDR1 SGHRS and CDR2 YFSETQ come from the germline V gene. CDR3 sequence: CASSLLQGRTGELFF. CDR3 DNA sequence: TGCGCCAGCAGCTTGCTGCAGGGCCGCACCGGGGAGCTGTTTTTT.

In nucleotides, the CDR3 is TGTGCCAGCAGCTTGGGGGCAACCTCCTACGAGCAGTACTTC. Translated, it gives CASSLGATSYEQYF. This chain connects TRBV5-5 to TRBJ2-7; the D is unclear. CDR1 SGHKS and CDR2 YYEKEE come from the germline V gene (reference sequence). There are 14 residues in the CDR3. Trimming shortened V by 0 bases and J by 0 bases, and 7 bases separated the two germline ends.

The chain employs TRBV2 and TRBJ2-2, with D tentatively TRBD2 (5 bases). Looked up from germline, CDR1 is SNHLY and CDR2 is FYNNEI. Trimming cost V 6 bases and J 2 bases, with 16 bases left between them. The CDR3 is made up of 16 amino acids. For the CDR3, the DNA is TGTGCCAGCAGAACGGATAGGAGGCTCAACACCGGGGAGCTGTTTTTT. This translates into CASRTDRRLNTGELFF.

The chain is built from TRBV7-9 and TRBJ1-4; D is unresolved. The length of the CDR3 is 14 residues. Trimming took off 1 base at V and 5 bases at J, with 8 bases between the two ends. CDR1 is SEHNR and CDR2 is FQNEAQ in the germline V gene (reference sequence). For the CDR3, the DNA is TGTGCCAGCAGCTTAGGGACGAGGAATGAAAAACTGTTTTTT. Translation: CASSLGTRNEKLFF.

V gene TRBV5-1 combines with J gene TRBJ2-1, with TRBD2 identical over 15 bases. The CDR3 extends over 16 amino acids. V was clipped by 0 bases and J by 7 bases; unmatched bases: 2. CDR1 is SGHRS, CDR2 YFSETQ, per germline. The CDR3 nucleotides read TGCGCCAGCAGCTTGGTGGGGACTAGCGGGGGGAATGAGCAGTTCTTC. This encodes CASSLVGTSGGNEQFF.

The sample holds one count of this clone. The V call is TRBV4-3, the J call TRBJ2-7, with 10 bases fitting TRBD1. Trimming at V came to 0 bases and at J to 3 bases, leaving 5 bases not matched to a gene. CDR3 size: 16 residues. Germline CDR1 reads LGHNA; CDR2 reads YSLEER. The CDR3 reads CASSQDWGQGYYEQYF. The CDR3 DNA reads as TGCGCCAGCAGCCAAGATTGGGGACAGGGGTACTACGAGCAGTACTTC.

This rearrangement joins TRBV7-2 to TRBJ1-1; no reliable D call. Germline values: CDR1 SGHTA, CDR2 FQGNSA. CDR3 length equals 11 residues. The V gene lost 5 bases and the J gene lost 3 bases, with 4 bases spanning the gap. Here the CDR3 DNA reads TGTGCCAGCAGCCCCCACACTGAAGCTTTCTTT. Translating it yields CASSPHTEAFF. Combining the CDR3 with reference TRBV7-2 and TRBJ1-1 gives the whole variable domain GAGVSQSPSNKVTEKGKDVELRCDPISGHTALYWYRQSLGQGLEFLIYFQGNSAPDKSGLPSDRFSAERTGGSVSTLTIQRTQQEDSAVYLCASSPHTEAFFGQGTRLTVV.

The sample holds one count of this clone. This chain joins TRBV7-6 and TRBJ1-6, with 7 bases that match TRBD1. V gave up 4 bases and J gave up 10 bases; unmatched junction bases: 4. CDR3 length: 13 amino acids. Germline V gene lookup returns CDR1 SGHVS and CDR2 FNYEAQ. CDR3: CASSSRDRSPLHF. The CDR3 region has the DNA TGTGCCAGCAGCTCCCGGGACAGATCACCCCTCCACTTT.

This chain joins TRBV19 and TRBJ1-1, with 8 positions matching TRBD1. V dropped 2 bases and J dropped 4; count of bases not matched to a gene: 3. The CDR3 runs 14 residues. CDR1 is LNHDA, CDR2 SQIVND, per germline (reference sequence). CDR3 protein: CASSIWDRSTEAFF. The CDR3 DNA is TGTGCCAGTAGTATATGGGACAGGAGCACTGAAGCTTTCTTT. Complete variable domain (other parts from reference TRBV19 and TRBJ1-1): DGGITQSPKYLFRKEGQNVTLSCEQNLNHDAMYWYRQDPGQGLRLIYYSQIVNDFQKGDIAEGYSVSREKKESFPLTVTSAQKNPTAFYLCASSIWDRSTEAFFGQGTRLTVV.

There are a few counts of this clone. The J gene is TRBJ1-5, the V gene TRBV6-5; TRBD1 matches at 10 bases. Germline V gene data show CDR1 as MNHEY and CDR2 as SVGAGI. Trimming removed 5 bases from V and 3 bases from J; junction bases left unmatched: 4. This CDR3 contains 15 residues. The CDR3 spells CASSGQGGFNQPQHF. Written as DNA, the CDR3 is TGTGCCAGCAGTGGACAGGGGGGATTCAATCAGCCCCAGCATTTT.

This chain uses TRBV19 with TRBJ1-1; D is undetermined. Germline CDR1 and CDR2: LNHDA and SQIVND (reference sequence). The ends were cut back, 2 bases at V and 0 bases at J, with 4 bases in the middle. CDR3 length: 13 amino acids. CDR3 sequence: CASSITVNTEAFF. Written as DNA, the CDR3 is TGTGCCAGTAGTATAACGGTGAACACTGAAGCTTTCTTT.

In its sample, this clone was seen once. The chain employs TRBV7-2 and TRBJ2-5, with D hard to call. With 3 bases removed from V and 7 bases from J, the gap between germline ends came to 18 bases. The CDR3 has 15 residues. CDR1 SGHTA and CDR2 FQGNSA come from the germline V gene. CDR3 sequence reads: CASSFSLLAEGTQYF. CDR3 bases: TGTGCCAGCAGCTTCAGTTTATTAGCTGAAGGGACCCAGTACTTC. The full variable domain, completed using reference TRBV7-2 and TRBJ2-5, is GAGVSQSPSNKVTEKGKDVELRCDPISGHTALYWYRQSLGQGLEFLIYFQGNSAPDKSGLPSDRFSAERTGGSVSTLTIQRTQQEDSAVYLCASSFSLLAEGTQYFGPGTRLLVL.

This chain connects TRBV4-3 to TRBJ1-2; unclear D gene. Germline CDR1 and CDR2: LGHNA and YSLEER. V was clipped by 1 base and J by 3 bases, with 6 bases between them. The CDR3 is 13 residues long. CDR3 protein: CASSQGRHYGYTF. In DNA, the CDR3 is TGCGCCAGCAGCCAAGGTCGACACTATGGCTACACCTTC.

The chain couples TRBV7-2 to TRBJ1-6; maybe TRBD1 (6 bases). With 7 bases removed from V and 9 bases from J, the gap between germline ends came to 13 bases. Germline assignment: CDR1 SGHTA and CDR2 FQGNSA. The CDR3 loop spans 13 amino acids. CDR3 nucleotide sequence: TGTGCCAGCACCGAAACCAGGGGTTCACCCCTCCACTTT. As protein: CASTETRGSPLHF.

The chain has TRBV7-8 and TRBJ1-1; D uncertain. The ends were cut back, 4 bases at V and 1 base at J, with 10 bases in the middle. This CDR3 contains 14 residues. Germline-derived CDR1 and CDR2 are SGHVS and FQNEAQ. The CDR3 bases are TGTGCCAGCAGCTCCCCTTTACCGAACACTGAAGCTTTCTTT. Protein sequence: CASSSPLPNTEAFF.

This chain joins TRBV5-4 and TRBJ2-5; tentative D call: TRBD2 (6 bases). Trimming removed 0 bases from V and 4 bases from J, with 13 bases in between. Germline loops: CDR1 SGHNT, CDR2 YYREEE (reference sequence). The CDR3 consists of 15 residues. The chain's CDR3 is CASSLDRRGIETQYF. As DNA, the CDR3 is TGTGCCAGCAGCTTGGACAGGAGGGGAATAGAGACCCAGTACTTC.

The count of this clone is one. The J gene is TRBJ2-1, the V gene TRBV6-5, with D possibly matching TRBD1 (6 bases). CDR3 length: 15 amino acids. V was cut by 6 bases and J by 1 base, with 13 bases left in between. Germline loops: CDR1 MNHEY, CDR2 SVGAGI. The chain's CDR3 is CASRIQGPSYNEQFF. As DNA, the CDR3 is TGTGCCAGCAGGATACAGGGCCCATCCTACAATGAGCAGTTCTTC.

J is TRBJ2-6 and V is TRBV6-4; D is unresolved. The V gene lost 2 bases and the J gene lost 1 base, with 6 bases spanning the gap. Germline loops: CDR1 MRHNA, CDR2 SNTAGT. This CDR3 region has 15 residues. The CDR3 DNA sequence: TGTGCCAGCAGTGACAAGGGTTCTGGGGCCAACGTCCTGACTTTC. It is translated as CASSDKGSGANVLTF.

The J gene is TRBJ2-1, the V gene TRBV7-9; 7 bases fit TRBD1. Germline V gives CDR1 SEHNR, CDR2 FQNEAQ (reference sequence). The CDR3 has 15 amino acids. J lost 5 bases, V lost 5 bases, and 9 bases had no gene match. The CDR3 DNA reads TGTGCCAGCAGCCGTCCGGACAGGTCCGACAATGAGCAGTTCTTC. It encodes CASSRPDRSDNEQFF.

The rearrangement links TRBV5-4 to TRBJ2-3; D unresolved. V was shortened by 4 bases and J by 2 bases, with 8 bases between the two germline ends. Germline V gene data show CDR1 as SGHNT and CDR2 as YYREEE (reference sequence). This CDR3 comprises 13 residues. CDR3 sequence reads: CASSPPNTDTQYF. The CDR3 nucleotides are TGTGCCAGCAGCCCCCCCAACACAGATACGCAGTATTTT.

The chain recombines TRBV11-3 with TRBJ2-2; D not certain. Germline CDR1 SGHNT, CDR2 YENEEA. The V gene lost 11 bases and the J gene lost 8 bases, with 18 bases spanning the gap. The CDR3 runs to 13 residues. CDR3 in amino acids: CAARTTDGGELFF. The CDR3 DNA follows: TGTGCCGCACGAACCACTGATGGGGGGGAGCTGTTTTTT.

V usage is TRBV9 and J usage is TRBJ1-5, with D possibly matching TRBD1 (5 bases). Germline V lookup: CDR1 SGDLS, CDR2 YYNGEE. The CDR3 length is 16 residues. Trimming took 2 bases from V and 3 from J, leaving 15 bases between them. The chain's CDR3 is CASSVKEGVDNQPQHF. The CDR3 DNA reads as TGTGCCAGCAGCGTCAAAGAAGGGGTGGACAATCAGCCCCAGCATTTT.

This clone has more than one count but fewer than ten. The chain has TRBV5-1 and TRBJ2-2, with a weak D call TRBD1 (6 bases). V was trimmed by 7 bases and J by 1 base, leaving 11 bases between them. Looked up from germline, CDR1 is SGHRS and CDR2 is YFSETQ. This CDR3 contains 14 residues. This CDR3 reads CASFDRMNTGELFF. Here the CDR3 DNA reads TGCGCCAGCTTCGACAGGATGAACACCGGGGAGCTGTTTTTT. Drawing the rest from reference TRBV5-1 and TRBJ2-2, the complete variable domain is KAGVTQTPRYLIKTRGQQVTLSCSPISGHRSVSWYQQTPGQGLQFLFEYFSETQRNKGNFPGRFSGRQFSNSRSEMNVSTLELGDSALYLCASFDRMNTGELFFGEGSRLTVL.

V and J are TRBV7-2 and TRBJ1-1; D is undetermined. The CDR3 covers 15 residues. Trimming stripped 1 base from V and 0 bases from J, with 9 bases between. The germline V gene has CDR1 SGHTA and CDR2 FQGNSA. The CDR3 DNA follows: TGTGCCAGCAGCTTAGGTTACGGGATGAACACTGAAGCTTTCTTT. Translating gives CASSLGYGMNTEAFF. The complete variable domain, with remaining parts taken from reference TRBV7-2 and TRBJ1-1, reads GAGVSQSPSNKVTEKGKDVELRCDPISGHTALYWYRQSLGQGLEFLIYFQGNSAPDKSGLPSDRFSAERTGGSVSTLTIQRTQQEDSAVYLCASSLGYGMNTEAFFGQGTRLTVV.